What follows describes a single TCR beta chain. The antigen remains undetermined. Trimming cost V 2 bases and J 3 bases; bases outside gene matches: 7. This CDR3 spans 16 amino acids. From germline, CDR1 is MNHNS and CDR2 SASEGT. The entry originates in a study of radiotherapy plus CTLA-4 blockade in lung cancer. In the study overall: An objective response was seen in 15% to 20% of patients, and disease control in 25% to 40%.

Focal radiation with ipilimumab CTLA-4 blockade was given to patients with chemo-refractory metastatic non-small-cell lung cancer. Regarding the study as a whole: TCR clones of tumor origin grew in blood after radiotherapy plus ipilimumab. Together with interferon-beta, which increased in serum after radiation, early dynamic changes in blood T cell clones were reportedly the best predictors of response.

Clones were sequenced by immunoSEQ multiplex PCR, and TCRdb holds only the in-frame ones, with some missing. The sample includes 42,000 or so clones, 60% to 80% of them seen just once. The material sequenced was peripheral blood, taken from a patient treated with radiotherapy plus ipilimumab. The receptor was derived from a human donor with non-small cell lung cancer that progressed on radiotherapy plus ipilimumab. This chain joins TRBV6-1 and TRBJ1-3, with TRBD1 matching over 7 bases. The CDR3 DNA follows: TGTGCCAGCAGTGAATCAACAGGGGCCGGTGGAAACACCATATATTTT. It codes for CASSESTGAGGNTIYF.